This TCR beta chain was observed in a study of response to subunit inactivated influenza vaccine. This clonotype has only a few counts. Its antigen is unidentified. V lost 2 bases and J lost 6, with 11 bases in between. The CDR3 spans 13 residues. Findings of the study overall: Authors suggested that a seasonal influenza vaccination recruits few new T cells each time.

Using its own MiXCR run on the RT-PCR reads, TCRdb lists one record per CDR3 protein. This sample has about 830,000 distinct CDR3 sequences; less than 20% occur once, and the top ten carry about 11%. The J gene is TRBJ2-7, the V gene TRBV12-3 or TRBV12-4; no reliable D call. Sequencing was performed on PBMCs from blood, taken less than 6 days after vaccination. This TCR derives from a man in his forties or fifties who received an inactivated influenza vaccine. The CDR3 reads CASSLFEGGEQYF. CDR3 DNA sequence: TGTGCCAGCAGTTTATTCGAAGGTGGCGAGCAGTACTTC.